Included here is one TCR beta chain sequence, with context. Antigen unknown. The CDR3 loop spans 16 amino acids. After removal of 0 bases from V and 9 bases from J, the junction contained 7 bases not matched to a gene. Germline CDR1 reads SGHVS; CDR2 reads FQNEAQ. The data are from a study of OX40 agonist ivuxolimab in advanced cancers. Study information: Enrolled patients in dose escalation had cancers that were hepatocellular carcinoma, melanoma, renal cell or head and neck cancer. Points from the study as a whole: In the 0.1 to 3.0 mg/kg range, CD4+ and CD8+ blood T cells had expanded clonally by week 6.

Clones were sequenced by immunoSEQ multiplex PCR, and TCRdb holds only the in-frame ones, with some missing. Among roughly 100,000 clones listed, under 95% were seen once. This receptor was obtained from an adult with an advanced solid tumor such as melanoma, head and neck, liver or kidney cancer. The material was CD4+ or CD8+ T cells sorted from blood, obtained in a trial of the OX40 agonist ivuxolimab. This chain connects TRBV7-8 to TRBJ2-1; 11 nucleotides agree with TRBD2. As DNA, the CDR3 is TGTGCCAGCAGCTTAGCCGCTAGCGGGGGGAATAGTGAGCAGTTCTTC. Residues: CASSLAASGGNSEQFF.